These 20 T cell receptor beta chains came from one sample sequenced in a study of identifying expanded T cells in peripheral blood (dated 2019 in TCRdb). Preparation of the library involved the immunoSEQ multiplex PCR assay. What TCRdb holds here is the immuneACCESS table cut down to in-frame rearrangements. Part of the clones is not present; checked against another copy, under half of the missing clones reflect an unresolved V gene, and the others are unexplained. This sample comprises 100,000 or so clones, roughly 85% of them detected only once. The top ten constitute approximately 18% of the sample. The material sequenced was blood. All receptors come from a person between 18 and 69 years old in good health.

V gene TRBV9 combines with J gene TRBJ2-1; 8 nucleotides match TRBD1. The trim removed 3 bases at V and 4 bases at J, leaving 6 bases unmatched. CDR3 length: 15 residues. Germline V CDR1 and CDR2: SGDLS, YYNGEE. The CDR3 DNA follows: TGTGCCAGCAGCGGACAGGGGACTGAATACAATGAGCAGTTCTTC. Amino acid sequence: CASSGQGTEYNEQFF.

This rearrangement joins TRBV9 to TRBJ1-2, with D possibly matching TRBD1 (6 bases). This CDR3 spans 16 amino acids. The germline V gene has CDR1 SGDLS and CDR2 YYNGEE. V was cut by 3 bases and J by 4 bases, with 19 bases left in between. The CDR3 spells CASSGHRTASPYGYTF. The CDR3, as DNA: TGTGCCAGCAGCGGCCATCGGACAGCGAGCCCCTATGGCTACACCTTC.

The chain joins TRBV28 to TRBJ1-4; TRBD1 matches 11 bases. The CDR3 spans 14 residues. Germline values: CDR1 MDHEN, CDR2 SYDVKM. V lost 10 bases, J lost 0 bases, and 1 base stayed unmatched. In DNA, the CDR3 is TGTGCCACGGGACAGGGGGCAACTAATGAAAAACTGTTTTTT. Translation gives CATGQGATNEKLFF.

The chain uses TRBV27 and TRBJ2-1, with 10 bases identical to TRBD2. The trim removed 9 bases at V and 1 base at J, leaving 3 bases unmatched. This CDR3 spans 14 amino acids. The germline V gene encodes CDR1 MNHEY and CDR2 SMNVEV (reference sequence). CDR3 loop: CASGSGGSYNEQFF. The CDR3 nucleotides read TGTGCCAGTGGTAGCGGGGGGTCCTACAATGAGCAGTTCTTC.

The chain joins TRBV5-3 to TRBJ1-6; TRBD1 matches at 7 bases. TRBV5-3 is identified as an open reading frame with a role that is uncertain. CDR3 length: 16 residues. The V and J ends lost 5 bases and 6 bases, in that order; junction bases with no gene match: 11. The CDR3 DNA follows: TGTGCCAGAAGAATAGGGCCGGACAGGATTAATTCACCCCTCCACTTT. It specifies CARRIGPDRINSPLHF.

The V call is TRBV18, the J call TRBJ2-7; TRBD1 agrees at 10 bases. Trimming took 3 bases from V and 0 from J; bases not matched to a gene: 2. The CDR3 runs 15 residues. Germline CDR1 and CDR2: KGHSH and LQKENI. The CDR3 sequence is CASSPGTGASYEQYF. The CDR3 nucleotides read TGTGCCAGCTCACCCGGGACAGGGGCCTCCTACGAGCAGTACTTC.

J is TRBJ2-7 and V is TRBV6-1; D assignment may be TRBD1 or TRBD2 (5 bases each). From germline, CDR1 is MNHNS and CDR2 SASEGT. The CDR3 length is 14 residues. The V and J ends lost 7 bases and 2 bases respectively, with 15 bases between them. DNA for the CDR3: TGTGCCAGCACCCTCGGGACGGATACCTACGAGCAGTACTTC. Protein sequence: CASTLGTDTYEQYF.

The rearrangement links TRBV10-2 to TRBJ1-1, with TRBD1 matching over 8 bases. V dropped 7 bases and J dropped 5; count of bases not matched to a gene: 9. The CDR3 extends over 14 amino acids. Germline CDR1 reads WSHSY; CDR2 reads SAAADI. The CDR3 protein is CASITRQGWTEAFF. The DNA of the CDR3 is TGCGCCAGCATTACAAGACAGGGGTGGACTGAAGCTTTCTTT.

The CDR3 here is CASSSRQGPYEQYF. CDR3 nucleotide sequence: TGTGCCAGCAGCTCCCGACAGGGCCCCTACGAGCAGTACTTC. The gene calls are TRBV7-9 and TRBJ2-7; 7 bases fit TRBD1. With V trimmed by 4 bases and J by 2 bases, 5 bases remained unmatched. This CDR3 spans 14 amino acids. Germline V CDR1 and CDR2: SEHNR, FQNEAQ (reference sequence).

DNA for the CDR3: TGTGCCAGCAGCTTGGACGTAACGGATGAAAAACTGTTTTTT. This encodes CASSLDVTDEKLFF. V usage is TRBV5-4 and J usage is TRBJ1-4; D is undetermined. Between the trimmed V and J ends, which lost 0 bases and 6 bases, there was a span of 9 bases. This CDR3 comprises 14 residues. In germline, CDR1 is SGHNT, CDR2 YYREEE (reference sequence). Supplemented by reference TRBV5-4 and TRBJ1-4, the full variable domain reads ETGVTQSPTHLIKTRGQQVTLRCSSQSGHNTVSWYQQALGQGPQFIFQYYREEENGRGNFPPRFSGLQFPNYSSELNVNALELDDSALYLCASSLDVTDEKLFFGSGTQLSVL.

This clone was detected only once. The rearrangement links TRBV10-3 to TRBJ2-3; the D call may be TRBD1 or TRBD2 (5 bases each). There are 14 residues in the CDR3. Trimming pared 4 bases from V and 3 bases from J, leaving 11 bases between. Germline values: CDR1 ENHRY, CDR2 SYGVKD. This CDR3 reads CAISVLGETDTQYF. The CDR3 bases are TGTGCCATCAGTGTACTGGGGGAGACAGATACGCAGTATTTT.

This clone occurred a few times. This sequence joins TRBV7-2 and TRBJ1-5; D unclear. Trimming removed 1 base at V and 7 bases at J, with 8 bases between. Germline V gene data show CDR1 as SGHTA and CDR2 as FQGNSA. This CDR3 contains 13 residues. For the CDR3, the DNA is TGTGCCAGCAGCTTAGGGGATGGACAGCCCCAGCATTTT. Protein sequence: CASSLGDGQPQHF. Based on the CDR3 plus reference TRBV7-2 and TRBJ1-5, the full variable domain is GAGVSQSPSNKVTEKGKDVELRCDPISGHTALYWYRQSLGQGLEFLIYFQGNSAPDKSGLPSDRFSAERTGGSVSTLTIQRTQQEDSAVYLCASSLGDGQPQHFGDGTRLSIL.

The chain joins TRBV19 to TRBJ1-1, with 7 bases that match TRBD1. Unmatched junction bases numbered 3, after V lost 5 bases and J lost 0 bases. Germline lookup yields CDR1 LNHDA and CDR2 SQIVND (reference sequence). The CDR3 extends over 14 amino acids. The CDR3 DNA is TGTGCCAGTAGTCCAGGGGGGGTGAACACTGAAGCTTTCTTT. It encodes CASSPGGVNTEAFF. The full variable domain, its missing parts supplied by reference TRBV19 and TRBJ1-1, is DGGITQSPKYLFRKEGQNVTLSCEQNLNHDAMYWYRQDPGQGLRLIYYSQIVNDFQKGDIAEGYSVSREKKESFPLTVTSAQKNPTAFYLCASSPGGVNTEAFFGQGTRLTVV.

The chain is built from TRBV29-1 and TRBJ1-2; no reliable D call. The CDR3 contains 12 residues. V was shortened by 4 bases and J by 7 bases, with 13 bases between the two germline ends. Germline-derived CDR1 and CDR2 are SQVTM and ANQGSEA. CDR3 residues: CSVGAPSGGYTF. The DNA of the CDR3 is TGCAGCGTTGGAGCCCCTTCGGGTGGCTACACCTTC.

The chain couples TRBV10-2 to TRBJ2-3; D gene ambiguous. CDR3 length: 14 residues. Per the germline V gene, CDR1 is WSHSY and CDR2 is SAAADI. The germline V and J ends were trimmed by 3 bases and 1 base, with 8 bases remaining between them. The CDR3 DNA sequence: TGCGCCAGCAGTGACCGGCAGGGCACAGATACGCAGTATTTT. Its protein is CASSDRQGTDTQYF.

V usage is TRBV4-1 and J usage is TRBJ2-7; D may be TRBD1 (5 bases). Germline V gene lookup returns CDR1 MGHRA and CDR2 YSYEKL. This CDR3 is 14 amino acids long. Trimming shortened V by 0 bases and J by 2 bases, and 8 bases separated the two germline ends. The CDR3 DNA follows: TGCGCCAGCAGCCAAGAGCAGGGCCCCTACGAGCAGTACTTC. Protein product: CASSQEQGPYEQYF.

The chain recombines TRBV5-1 with TRBJ1-6; the match to TRBD1 covers 9 bases. Germline V gene sequence: CDR1 SGHRS, CDR2 YFSETQ. CDR3 size: 14 residues. V shed 3 bases, J shed 7 bases, and the junction held 2 bases outside the gene matches. The CDR3 coding sequence is TGCGCCAGCAGCTCCGGGACAGGGAATTCACCCCTCCACTTT. Its protein is CASSSGTGNSPLHF.

The chain uses TRBV2 and TRBJ1-4; no clear D. Deletions cut 6 bases from V and 8 bases from J, with 19 bases between. Looked up from germline, CDR1 is SNHLY and CDR2 is FYNNEI. CDR3 size: 15 residues. For the CDR3, the DNA is TGTGCCAGCAGGCTTCGAGATTCCCTGGGGGAAAAACTGTTTTTT. Translation: CASRLRDSLGEKLFF. The variable domain in full, completed from reference TRBV2 and TRBJ1-4, reads EPEVTQTPSHQVTQMGQEVILRCVPISNHLYFYWYRQILGQKVEFLVSFYNNEISEKSEIFDDQFSVERPDGSNFTLKIRSTKLEDSAMYFCASRLRDSLGEKLFFGSGTQLSVL.

The chain is built from TRBV29-1 and TRBJ2-3; TRBD2 matches 8 bases. Unmatched junction bases numbered 4, after V lost 1 base and J lost 1 base. CDR3 size: 15 residues. Germline V gives CDR1 SQVTM, CDR2 ANQGSEA. CDR3 residues: CSVEGDSGGTDTQYF. The CDR3 DNA reads TGCAGCGTTGAAGGGGATAGCGGGGGCACAGATACGCAGTATTTT.

The rearrangement joins TRBV4-1 to TRBJ2-7; a possible D gene is TRBD1 (6 bases). CDR3 length equals 17 residues. The germline V gene encodes CDR1 MGHRA and CDR2 YSYEKL. V was pared by 1 base and J by 2 bases, with 18 bases between. The CDR3 loop reads CASSQVFAQGITYEQYF. In DNA form, the CDR3 reads TGCGCCAGCAGCCAAGTGTTCGCCCAGGGGATTACCTACGAGCAGTACTTC.